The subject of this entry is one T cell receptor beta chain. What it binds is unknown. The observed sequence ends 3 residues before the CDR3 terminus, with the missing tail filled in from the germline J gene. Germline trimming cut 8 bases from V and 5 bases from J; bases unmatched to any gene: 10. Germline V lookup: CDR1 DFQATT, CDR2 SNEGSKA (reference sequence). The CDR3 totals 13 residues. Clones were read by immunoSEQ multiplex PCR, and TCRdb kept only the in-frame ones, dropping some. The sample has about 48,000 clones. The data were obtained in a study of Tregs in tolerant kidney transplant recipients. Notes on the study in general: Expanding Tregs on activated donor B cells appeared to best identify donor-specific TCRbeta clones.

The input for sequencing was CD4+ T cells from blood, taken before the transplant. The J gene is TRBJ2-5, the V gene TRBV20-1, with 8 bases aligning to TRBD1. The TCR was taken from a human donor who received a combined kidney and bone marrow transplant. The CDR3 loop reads CSSTGGTRETQYF. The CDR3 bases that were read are TGCAGTTCCACAGGGGGGACGCGGGAGACC.